The next 20 T cell receptor beta chains were all read from a single sample in a study of blood T cell repertoires in COVID-19. Profiling relied on immunoSEQ multiplex PCR, and the TCRdb table lists in-frame clones only, not all of them. The table records around 190,000 clones, about 81% of them present only once. Input material: PBMCs or T cells enriched from blood (not recorded which). The receptors here all came from a woman in her 30s who had recovered from COVID-19.

The V and J genes are TRBV28 and TRBJ1-2; 7 nucleotides agree with TRBD1. Trimming at V came to 7 bases and at J to 2 bases, leaving 4 bases not matched to a gene. The CDR3 is made up of 13 amino acids. Germline CDR1 is MDHEN and CDR2 is SYDVKM. DNA of the CDR3: TGTGCCAGCACGACAGGGACAAACTATGGCTACACCTTC. As protein: CASTTGTNYGYTF.

The rearrangement links TRBV2 to TRBJ2-1; 10 bases agree with TRBD1. With V trimmed by 6 bases and J by 4 bases, 15 bases remained unmatched. The CDR3 contains 18 residues. CDR1 and CDR2 (germline): SNHLY, FYNNEI. The CDR3 spells CASSQWDRGFHMYNEQFF. DNA of the CDR3: TGTGCCAGCAGCCAGTGGGACAGGGGATTTCACATGTACAATGAGCAGTTCTTC.

The chain combines TRBV12-3 or TRBV12-4 with TRBJ1-2; D is possibly TRBD1 (6 bases). The CDR3 is 13 amino acids. With 5 bases removed from V and 8 bases from J, the gap between germline ends came to 15 bases. CDR3 in amino acids: CASSITGSGGYTF. In nucleotides, the CDR3 is TGTGCCAGCAGTATCACAGGGTCAGGAGGCTACACCTTC.

J is TRBJ1-4 and V is TRBV2; D possibly corresponds to TRBD1 (5 bases). In germline, CDR1 is SNHLY, CDR2 FYNNEI. Deletions cut 8 bases from V and 3 bases from J, with 7 bases between. The CDR3 totals 12 residues. The chain's CDR3 is CASDSSNEKLFF. The CDR3 region has the DNA TGTGCCAGCGACAGTTCTAATGAAAAACTGTTTTTT.

Worth noting for this clone: Within the sample, other DNA sequences also encode this same CDR3. The chain is built from TRBV6-5 and TRBJ1-2; 8 bases map to TRBD1. The CDR3 has 15 amino acids. In germline, CDR1 is MNHEY, CDR2 SVGAGI. V shed 2 bases and J 2 bases; nucleotides not matched to a gene: 4. The CDR3 region is CASSYGQGANYGYTF. The DNA of the CDR3 is TGTGCCAGCAGTTACGGGCAGGGGGCAAACTATGGCTACACCTTC.

This rearrangement joins TRBV28 to TRBJ2-6; no clear D. Between the trimmed V and J ends, which lost 5 bases and 0 bases, there was a span of 11 bases. CDR1 MDHEN and CDR2 SYDVKM come from the germline V gene. The CDR3 length is 16 residues. CDR3 nucleotide sequence: TGTGCCAGCAGTGAGAGCCTCCTCTCTGGGGCCAACGTCCTGACTTTC. Translation gives CASSESLLSGANVLTF. The complete variable domain, with remaining parts taken from reference TRBV28 and TRBJ2-6, reads DVKVTQSSRYLVKRTGEKVFLECVQDMDHENMFWYRQDPGLGLRLIYFSYDVKMKEKGDIPEGYSVSREKKERFSLILESASTNQTSMYLCASSESLLSGANVLTFGAGSRLTVL.

The chain couples TRBV10-3 to TRBJ2-1, with 7 bases that match TRBD2. V lost 6 bases to trimming and J lost 5 bases; unmatched junction nucleotides: 10. The CDR3 contains 15 residues. Germline lookup yields CDR1 ENHRY and CDR2 SYGVKD. Written as DNA, the CDR3 is TGTGCCATCAGCCCCGGGACTACGGGCGACAATGAGCAGTTCTTC. Translation gives CAISPGTTGDNEQFF.

The chain links TRBV3-1 (or the pseudogene TRBV3-2) to TRBJ2-3; 12 positions agree with TRBD2. The germline V gene encodes CDR1 LGHDT and CDR2 YNNKEL (reference sequence). CDR3 length: 16 residues. V shed 3 bases and J 6 bases; nucleotides not matched to a gene: 7. As DNA, the CDR3 is TGTGCCAGCAGCCACCCCGGACTAGCGGGATTGGATACGCAGTATTTT. Protein product: CASSHPGLAGLDTQYF.

The V and J genes are TRBV14 and TRBJ2-2, with 7 bases that match TRBD1. Germline CDR1 reads SGHDN; CDR2 reads FVKESK. The V segment lost 1 base and the J segment 6 bases; nucleotides outside the gene matches: 8. The CDR3 is made up of 16 amino acids. The CDR3 protein is CASSQASAGGSGELFF. The CDR3 DNA reads as TGTGCCAGCAGCCAAGCTTCGGCAGGGGGATCCGGGGAGCTGTTTTTT.

This sequence joins TRBV21-1 and TRBJ2-1; the table's D call, TRBD1, has no DNA check behind it. TRBV21-1 is a recognized pseudogene. The CDR3 has 17 residues. The CDR3 region has the DNA TGTGCCAGCAGCAAACTTAGGAGAAAGGGGTCCTACAATGAGCAGTTCTTC. Protein product: CASSKLRRKGSYNEQFF.

The rearrangement links TRBV7-2 to TRBJ2-3; 8 nucleotides match TRBD2. This CDR3 contains 16 residues. The germline CDR1 and CDR2 sequences are SGHTA and FQGNSA. The J segment lost 1 base and the V segment lost 1 base, leaving 4 bases of the junction unmatched. The chain's CDR3 is CASSLVTGGGTDTQYF. In nucleotides, the CDR3 is TGTGCCAGCAGCTTAGTGACGGGGGGGGGCACAGATACGCAGTATTTT. The full variable domain, in which reference TRBV7-2 and TRBJ2-3 provide the parts outside the CDR3, is GAGVSQSPSNKVTEKGKDVELRCDPISGHTALYWYRQSLGQGLEFLIYFQGNSAPDKSGLPSDRFSAERTGGSVSTLTIQRTQQEDSAVYLCASSLVTGGGTDTQYFGPGTRLTVL.

The chain carries TRBV19 and TRBJ2-2; maybe TRBD1 (6 bases). Germline CDR1 LNHDA, CDR2 SQIVND (reference sequence). The CDR3 spans 14 residues. V dropped 4 bases and J dropped 4 bases, with 10 bases sitting between them. Here the CDR3 DNA reads TGTGCCAGTAGTAGAACGACAGGCACCGGGGAGCTGTTTTTT. This gives the protein CASSRTTGTGELFF. Looking up the rest from reference TRBV19 and TRBJ2-2 gives the full variable domain: DGGITQSPKYLFRKEGQNVTLSCEQNLNHDAMYWYRQDPGQGLRLIYYSQIVNDFQKGDIAEGYSVSREKKESFPLTVTSAQKNPTAFYLCASSRTTGTGELFFGEGSRLTVL.

The rearrangement joins TRBV5-5 to TRBJ1-6; possibly TRBD1 for D (5 bases). The CDR3 is 16 amino acids. Trimming left V 0 bases short and J 7 bases short, with 14 bases between. The germline V gene encodes CDR1 SGHKS and CDR2 YYEKEE (reference sequence). In nucleotides, the CDR3 is TGTGCCAGCAGCTTGGGCGGGACGGGGAAAAATTCACCCCTCCACTTT. Protein sequence: CASSLGGTGKNSPLHF.

This clone was seen only once. The chain recombines TRBV18 with TRBJ1-2; 7 bases fit TRBD1. The V and J ends lost 2 bases and 0 bases, in that order; junction bases with no gene match: 3. The CDR3 is 15 amino acids. The germline CDR1 and CDR2 sequences are KGHSH and LQKENI. In nucleotides, the CDR3 is TGTGCCAGCTCACCATCCAGGGGGACTAACTATGGCTACACCTTC. Translation: CASSPSRGTNYGYTF. Full variable domain (missing parts from reference TRBV18 and TRBJ1-2): NAGVMQNPRHLVRRRGQEARLRCSPMKGHSHVYWYRQLPEEGLKFMVYLQKENIIDESGMPKERFSAEFPKEGPSILRIQQVVRGDSAAYFCASSPSRGTNYGYTFGSGTRLTVV.

This clone was recorded only once. The chain carries TRBV30 and TRBJ1-1; 7 nucleotides line up with TRBD1. The CDR3 consists of 12 residues. V dropped 2 bases and J dropped 8; count of bases not matched to a gene: 5. CDR1 is GTSNPN and CDR2 is SVGIG in the germline V gene (reference sequence). DNA for the CDR3: TGTGCCTGGAGTCTAAGGACAGGAGAAGCTTTCTTT. The encoded protein is CAWSLRTGEAFF.

This clone appeared a single time. The chain uses TRBV9 and TRBJ2-2; 7 bases are a match to TRBD1. In germline, CDR1 is SGDLS, CDR2 YYNGEE. The CDR3 has 16 amino acids. J lost 2 bases, V lost 3 bases, and 7 bases had no gene match. Here the CDR3 reads CASSATRGLNTGELFF. The CDR3, as DNA: TGTGCCAGCAGCGCAACTAGGGGGCTCAACACCGGGGAGCTGTTTTTT. Drawing the rest from reference TRBV9 and TRBJ2-2, the complete variable domain is DSGVTQTPKHLITATGQRVTLRCSPRSGDLSVYWYQQSLDQGLQFLIQYYNGEERAKGNILERFSAQQFPDLHSELNLSSLELGDSALYFCASSATRGLNTGELFFGEGSRLTVL.

The V and J genes are TRBV6-5 and TRBJ1-6; no definite D call. CDR3 length equals 12 residues. Between the trimmed V and J ends, which lost 5 bases and 9 bases, there was a span of 8 bases. Germline-derived CDR1 and CDR2 are MNHEY and SVGAGI. DNA of the CDR3: TGTGCCAGCAGTCCGAGTTTTTCACCCCTCCACTTT. This translates into CASSPSFSPLHF.

This chain links TRBV7-9 with TRBJ2-3, with D perhaps TRBD2 (6 bases). The CDR3 runs 16 residues. Trimming stripped 5 bases from V and 2 bases from J, with 17 bases between. Germline V gene sequence: CDR1 SEHNR, CDR2 FQNEAQ (reference sequence). The CDR3, as DNA: TGTGCCAGCAGCCCTAGGGGAGGAAGGGCCACAGATACGCAGTATTTT. It translates to CASSPRGGRATDTQYF.

The chain has TRBV5-8 and TRBJ2-5; D is unclear. Trimming took 1 base from V and 3 from J, leaving 10 bases between them. This CDR3 comprises 14 residues. From germline, CDR1 is SGHTS and CDR2 YDEGEE. The CDR3 spells CASSLYAEEETQYF. In nucleotides, the CDR3 is TGTGCCAGCAGCTTGTATGCGGAAGAAGAGACCCAGTACTTC.

This chain connects TRBV2 to TRBJ2-2, with 10 bases fitting TRBD1. The V gene's germline CDR1 is SNHLY and CDR2 FYNNEI. The J segment lost 0 bases and the V segment lost 8 bases, leaving 12 bases of the junction unmatched. The CDR3 sequence is 18 residues long. CDR3: CASGGGTGDPANTGELFF. The CDR3, as DNA: TGTGCCAGCGGAGGGGGGACAGGGGACCCTGCGAACACCGGGGAGCTGTTTTTT.